These 26 T cell receptor beta chains were sequenced from one sample in a study of cytomegalovirus exposure and HLA in healthy donors. 60 Vbeta and 13 Jbeta primers were used in PCR. Profiled with immunoSEQ multiplex PCR; TCRdb holds only in-frame clones, not every one. This table has 150,000 to 200,000 clones, 77% appearing once. Sequenced input: PBMCs. These receptors were collected from a woman younger than 45 in good health and CMV-seronegative.

The V and J genes are TRBV25-1 and TRBJ2-1, with TRBD1 matching over 9 bases. The V segment lost 4 bases and the J segment 7 bases; nucleotides outside the gene matches: 8. CDR1 is MGHDK, CDR2 SYGVNS, per germline. This CDR3 contains 15 residues. CDR3 coding DNA: TGTGCCAGCAGTGGTGAACAGGGGGCAGGAAATGAGCAGTTCTTC. It yields the protein CASSGEQGAGNEQFF.

V gene TRBV27 combines with J gene TRBJ2-5; D unresolved. V lost 7 bases to trimming and J lost 0 bases, with 12 bases between them. Germline loops: CDR1 MNHEY, CDR2 SMNVEV (reference sequence). The CDR3 contains 14 residues. Here the CDR3 reads CASTPEANQETQYF. The CDR3 DNA is TGTGCCAGCACCCCCGAGGCCAACCAAGAGACCCAGTACTTC.

The V and J genes are TRBV7-9 and TRBJ2-3; D is perhaps TRBD1 (5 bases). CDR1 is SEHNR and CDR2 is FQNEAQ in the germline V gene (reference sequence). The CDR3 covers 12 residues. Trimming removed 3 bases from V and 4 bases from J, with 5 bases in between. The CDR3 region has the DNA TGTGCCAGCAGCTTCAGGGCAGATACGCAGTATTTT. Amino acids: CASSFRADTQYF.

V usage is TRBV28 and J usage is TRBJ2-7, with D unclear. Trimming removed 8 bases from V and 4 bases from J, with 15 bases in between. From germline, CDR1 is MDHEN and CDR2 SYDVKM. This CDR3 contains 13 residues. CDR3 nucleotide sequence: TGTGCCAGCTCTCGTGTCACTGAATACGAGCAGTACTTC. This codes for CASSRVTEYEQYF.

The chain links TRBV5-5 to TRBJ1-6; D unresolved. Germline CDR1 is SGHKS and CDR2 is YYEKEE (reference sequence). This CDR3 has 16 amino acids. V was clipped by 4 bases and J by 0 bases, with 11 bases between them. The CDR3 DNA follows: TGTGCCAGCAGCGCCGACCGGAGCTCCTATAATTCACCCCTCCACTTT. This sequence encodes CASSADRSSYNSPLHF. Full variable domain (rest looked up from reference TRBV5-5 and TRBJ1-6): DAGVTQSPTHLIKTRGQQVTLRCSPISGHKSVSWYQQVLGQGPQFIFQYYEKEERGRGNFPDRFSARQFPNYSSELNVNALLLGDSALYLCASSADRSSYNSPLHFGNGTRLTVT.

V and J are TRBV6-5 and TRBJ1-5, with D unclear. This CDR3 is built from 13 residues. V was shortened by 0 bases and J by 6 bases, with 6 bases between the two germline ends. The germline V gene encodes CDR1 MNHEY and CDR2 SVGAGI. The CDR3 sequence: CASSYSAVQPQHF. The CDR3 DNA reads TGTGCCAGCAGTTACTCGGCGGTTCAGCCCCAGCATTTT.

The rearrangement links TRBV11-1 to TRBJ2-3; possible D gene TRBD2, 5 bases. From germline, CDR1 is SGHAT and CDR2 FQDESV (reference sequence). This CDR3 has 13 amino acids. Trimming pared 5 bases from V and 6 bases from J, leaving 12 bases between. The CDR3 DNA reads as TGTGCCAGCAGCGTGGGAGTGACGGATACGCAGTATTTT. Its translation is CASSVGVTDTQYF.

This chain connects TRBV25-1 to TRBJ2-7; 7 bases are a match to TRBD1. The CDR3 spans 15 residues. The junction had 9 bases not matched to a gene; V was cut back by 1 base and J by 6 bases. CDR1 and CDR2 (germline): MGHDK, SYGVNS. The CDR3: CASSELGTGESEQYF. The CDR3 nucleotides read TGTGCCAGCAGTGAATTGGGTACAGGGGAGTCCGAGCAGTACTTC.

This clone appeared once. The V call is TRBV19, the J call TRBJ2-5, with 9 nucleotides matching TRBD1. In germline, CDR1 is LNHDA, CDR2 SQIVND (reference sequence). Trimming cost V 6 bases and J 5 bases; bases outside gene matches: 4. The CDR3 extends over 13 amino acids. The CDR3 DNA reads as TGTGCCAGTAGGGGACAGGGTTGGGAGACCCAGTACTTC. Residues: CASRGQGWETQYF.

The chain recombines TRBV28 with TRBJ2-7; 13 bases are a match to TRBD2. V lost 3 bases, J lost 4 bases, and 3 bases stayed unmatched. The V gene's germline CDR1 is MDHEN and CDR2 SYDVKM. CDR3 length: 15 amino acids. Here the CDR3 reads CASSFRGLAGYEQYF. CDR3 bases: TGTGCCAGCAGTTTCCGGGGACTAGCGGGGTACGAGCAGTACTTC.

The chain is built from TRBV4-1 and TRBJ2-3; TRBD2 might be the D (6 bases). V was shortened by 6 bases and J by 4 bases, with 11 bases between the two germline ends. The CDR3 length is 13 residues. The germline V gene has CDR1 MGHRA and CDR2 YSYEKL. As DNA, the CDR3 is TGCGCCAGCAGTGGGGGGTGGGCAGATACGCAGTATTTT. Protein product: CASSGGWADTQYF.

This clone has a handful of counts. The chain uses TRBV5-1 and TRBJ2-3; the match to TRBD1 covers 8 bases. CDR3 length: 16 amino acids. V shed 0 bases, J shed 3 bases, and the junction held 6 bases outside the gene matches. Looked up from germline, CDR1 is SGHRS and CDR2 is YFSETQ. Here the CDR3 reads CASSLEDRVGTDTQYF. CDR3 nucleotide sequence: TGCGCCAGCAGCTTGGAGGACAGGGTCGGAACAGATACGCAGTATTTT.

DNA of the CDR3: TGTGCCTGGGGCAAGGGACTAGCATCAGATACGCAGTATTTT. The encoded protein is CAWGKGLASDTQYF. The chain carries TRBV30 and TRBJ2-3, with 9 positions matching TRBD2. V was pared by 5 bases and J by 4 bases, with 7 bases of the junction left unmatched. The CDR3 has 14 residues. Germline CDR1 and CDR2: GTSNPN and SVGIG (reference sequence).

There are a few counts of this clone. V usage is TRBV5-4 and J usage is TRBJ1-2, with 9 nucleotides matching TRBD1. V gave up 4 bases and J gave up 0 bases; unmatched junction bases: 7. Germline CDR1 and CDR2: SGHNT and YYREEE (reference sequence). The CDR3 sequence is 16 residues long. CDR3: CASSHGTGKSNYGYTF. The CDR3 DNA reads as TGTGCCAGCAGCCATGGGACAGGGAAATCTAACTATGGCTACACCTTC.

Only one count was recorded for this clone. In DNA form, the CDR3 reads TGCAGCGTTGGGAGGGGTAGCGGGACCACAGATACGCAGTATTTT. This sequence encodes CSVGRGSGTTDTQYF. The rearrangement links TRBV29-1 to TRBJ2-3; 8 bases line up with TRBD2. With 4 bases clipped from V and 2 bases from J, the junction kept 8 bases outside the gene matches. The CDR3 is made up of 15 amino acids. Germline V gives CDR1 SQVTM, CDR2 ANQGSEA.

This clone appeared a few times. V gene TRBV4-1 combines with J gene TRBJ1-2, with 8 bases that match TRBD1. The CDR3 loop spans 18 amino acids. The germline V gene has CDR1 MGHRA and CDR2 YSYEKL. J was trimmed by 2 bases and V by 1 base; bases with no gene match: 12. The CDR3 DNA reads as TGCGCCAGCAGCCAAGTCGCAGGCAGGGGGCAACACAACTATGGCTACACCTTC. Translated: CASSQVAGRGQHNYGYTF.

In the case of this clone: The sample has other DNA sequences that encode this CDR3 too. This sequence joins TRBV7-2 and TRBJ2-7; D is possibly TRBD2 (6 bases). The length of the CDR3 is 14 residues. V lost 0 bases to trimming and J lost 2 bases, with 8 bases between them. Germline loops: CDR1 SGHTA, CDR2 FQGNSA. CDR3 DNA: TGTGCCAGCAGCTTAGCGGGAGGTCCCTACGAGCAGTACTTC. Its protein is CASSLAGGPYEQYF. The full variable domain, in which reference TRBV7-2 and TRBJ2-7 provide the parts outside the CDR3, is GAGVSQSPSNKVTEKGKDVELRCDPISGHTALYWYRQSLGQGLEFLIYFQGNSAPDKSGLPSDRFSAERTGGSVSTLTIQRTQQEDSAVYLCASSLAGGPYEQYFGPGTRLTVT.

This sequence joins TRBV18 and TRBJ1-4; TRBD1 matches 10 bases. Losses at the gene ends were 5 bases for V and 8 bases for J; bases not matched to a gene: 11. This CDR3 region has 16 residues. In germline, CDR1 is KGHSH, CDR2 LQKENI. This CDR3 reads CASSKDRGSVGEKLFF. The CDR3, as DNA: TGTGCCAGCTCAAAGGACAGGGGGTCAGTGGGCGAAAAACTGTTTTTT.

This clone appeared a single time. The chain carries TRBV19 and TRBJ1-1, with D perhaps matching TRBD1 (5 bases). CDR3 length: 14 amino acids. The V end was cut by 3 bases, the J end by 3 bases, with 11 bases between. Germline V gene lookup returns CDR1 LNHDA and CDR2 SQIVND (reference sequence). The CDR3 reads CASSMGPGDTEAFF. CDR3 nucleotides: TGTGCCAGTAGTATGGGACCGGGAGACACTGAAGCTTTCTTT.

In regard to this clone: This CDR3 is also generated by other DNA sequences in the sample. This chain links TRBV4-2 with TRBJ1-1; the match to TRBD1 covers 8 bases. The CDR3 is made up of 15 amino acids. Germline loops: CDR1 LGHNA, CDR2 YNFKEQ. V shed 4 bases, J shed 3 bases, and the junction held 7 bases outside the gene matches. CDR3 nucleotide sequence: TGTGCCAGCAGCCCCCAGGGGGCTGTGGACACTGAAGCTTTCTTT. As protein: CASSPQGAVDTEAFF.

J is TRBJ1-1 and V is TRBV5-1; 10 nucleotides align to TRBD1. CDR1 is SGHRS and CDR2 is YFSETQ in the germline V gene. The CDR3 is 18 residues long. J lost 1 base, V lost 0 bases, and 9 bases had no gene match. The CDR3 sequence: CASSLAGTGVVPNTEAFF. Here the CDR3 DNA reads TGCGCCAGCAGCTTGGCCGGGACAGGGGTTGTCCCGAACACTGAAGCTTTCTTT.

The chain couples TRBV30 to TRBJ1-4; 10 nucleotides match TRBD1. The CDR3 is 14 amino acids. V shed 3 bases and J 8 bases; nucleotides not matched to a gene: 6. Germline CDR1 is GTSNPN and CDR2 is SVGIG (reference sequence). The CDR3, as DNA: TGTGCCTGGAGCGAGACGGGACAGGGGGAAAAACTGTTTTTT. Protein product: CAWSETGQGEKLFF.

This chain links TRBV5-1 with TRBJ2-2; D not resolved. Trimming removed 6 bases at V and 0 bases at J, with 12 bases between. CDR1 is SGHRS, CDR2 YFSETQ, per germline. CDR3 length: 15 amino acids. Here the CDR3 DNA reads TGCGCCAGCATGGTTTCACATACGAACACCGGGGAGCTGTTTTTT. This sequence encodes CASMVSHTNTGELFF.

This clone was counted only a few times. This chain joins TRBV5-1 and TRBJ1-4, with a weak D call TRBD1 (5 bases). The V end was cut by 2 bases, the J end by 5 bases, with 16 bases between. This CDR3 has 16 residues. Germline CDR1 and CDR2: SGHRS and YFSETQ. The CDR3 DNA is TGCGCCAGCAGCTTAGGACACGAAAGGCTAAATGAAAAACTGTTTTTT. It codes for CASSLGHERLNEKLFF.

The V gene is TRBV27, the J gene TRBJ2-3, with D maybe TRBD2 (6 bases). V was shortened by 2 bases and J by 6 bases, with 6 bases between the two germline ends. The germline V gene has CDR1 MNHEY and CDR2 SMNVEV (reference sequence). The CDR3 covers 12 residues. Here the CDR3 DNA reads TGTGCCAGCAGTTTACGGGGGGATACGCAGTATTTT. Amino acids: CASSLRGDTQYF.

This sequence joins TRBV28 and TRBJ2-7; the D is unclear. V lost 8 bases and J lost 6, with 14 bases in between. CDR3 length equals 12 residues. CDR1 and CDR2 from the germline V gene are MDHEN and SYDVKM. The CDR3: CASGETDGEQYF. CDR3 DNA sequence: TGTGCCAGCGGAGAGACTGACGGCGAGCAGTACTTC.